The 29 T cell receptor beta chains below were found in one sample sequenced in a study of CD8 T cells in ankylosing spondylitis. Findings of the study overall: What appeared characteristic of ankylosing spondylitis blood was a TCR beta motif of eight highly homologous variants.

The antigens of these receptors remain unknown. Via MiXCR, TCRdb re-called the 5' RACE reads, giving one row per CDR3 protein. There are 800,000 to 900,000 distinct CDR3 sequences in the sample; about 12% occur only once, and around 0.51% lies in the top ten. Material: blood, either unsorted or a sorted T cell fraction (not recorded which). These receptors all come from a male donor with ankylosing spondylitis.

The chain recombines TRBV20-1 with TRBJ1-1; TRBD1 might be the D (6 bases). CDR1 and CDR2 from the germline V gene are DFQATT and SNEGSKA (reference sequence). CDR3 length equals 14 residues. The germline V and J ends were trimmed by 5 bases and 1 base, with 14 bases remaining between them. CDR3 residues: CSALTPQGNTEAFF. CDR3 nucleotides: TGCAGTGCTCTCACCCCACAGGGGAACACTGAAGCTTTCTTT.

This clonotype was observed a few times. V gene TRBV5-1 combines with J gene TRBJ2-5; the D is unclear. The V end lost 0 bases, the J end lost 1 base, and 16 bases lay between the germline ends. Germline CDR1 and CDR2: SGHRS and YFSETQ. The CDR3 has 17 amino acids. The CDR3 nucleotides read TGCGCCAGCAGCTTGGAGGGATTCCCCGGGTCCCAAGAGACCCAGTACTTC. It codes for CASSLEGFPGSQETQYF.

This clonotype came up a few times. The chain couples TRBV29-1 to TRBJ1-1; tentatively, D is TRBD1 (5 bases). V lost 7 bases to trimming and J lost 4 bases, with 16 bases between them. CDR1 and CDR2 from the germline V gene are SQVTM and ANQGSEA. There are 13 residues in the CDR3. The CDR3 nucleotides read TGCAGCGCCATAGAGGGGAGGGGCACTGAAGCTTTCTTT. Amino acid sequence: CSAIEGRGTEAFF.

The chain couples TRBV7-8 to TRBJ2-4; no reliable D call. V lost 5 bases and J 5 bases, leaving 10 bases between the germline ends. The CDR3 runs to 13 residues. Germline V gene sequence: CDR1 SGHVS, CDR2 FQNEAQ. The CDR3 coding sequence is TGTGCCAGCAGCACCTCGTTGGAAAACATTCAGTACTTC. Translation: CASSTSLENIQYF.

This clonotype was counted between two and nine times. The chain uses TRBV28 and TRBJ1-4; 7 nucleotides align to TRBD1. Germline V CDR1 and CDR2: MDHEN, SYDVKM. The CDR3 sequence is 15 residues long. With V trimmed by 4 bases and J by 4 bases, 6 bases remained unmatched. The CDR3 DNA sequence: TGTGCCAGCAGTTCGCTAACAGGGGTTAATGAAAAACTGTTTTTT. Residues: CASSSLTGVNEKLFF.

This sequence joins TRBV25-1 and TRBJ1-2; D might be TRBD1 (6 bases). Germline assignment: CDR1 MGHDK and CDR2 SYGVNS. This CDR3 has 16 amino acids. V lost 3 bases and J lost 5, with 19 bases in between. The DNA of the CDR3 is TGTGCCAGCAGTGAGTTGGACAGCGGATCCCTTTATGGCTACACCTTC. Amino acid sequence: CASSELDSGSLYGYTF.

Points on this clonotype: This sequence may be a read error, since a much larger clone differs from it by one base. The chain recombines TRBV7-2 with TRBJ2-5; the D gene is possibly TRBD2 (6 bases). The length of the CDR3 is 14 residues. Germline-derived CDR1 and CDR2 are SGHTA and FQGNSA. CDR3 sequence (DNA): TGTGCCAGCAGCTTCCAGGGACTGCAAGAGACCCAGCACTTC. Amino acid sequence: CASSFQGLQETQHF. The variable domain in full, with the rest retrieved from reference TRBV7-2 and TRBJ2-5, is GAGVSQSPSNKVTEKGKDVELRCDPISGHTALYWYRQSLGQGLEFLIYFQGNSAPDKSGLPSDRFSAERTGGSVSTLTIQRTQQEDSAVYLCASSFQGLQETQHFGPGTRLLVL.

This clonotype was counted between two and nine times. This chain links TRBV28 with TRBJ2-7; D is undetermined. Germline CDR1 MDHEN, CDR2 SYDVKM. The CDR3 extends over 15 amino acids. The ends were cut back, 3 bases at V and 0 bases at J, with 12 bases in the middle. The CDR3 loop is CASSFGQAYSYEQYF. CDR3 nucleotide sequence: TGTGCCAGCAGTTTTGGGCAGGCGTACTCCTACGAGCAGTACTTC.

This clonotype was recorded at least ten times. This chain uses TRBV6-1 with TRBJ2-5; TRBD1 aligns across 8 bases. V trimming: 4 bases; J trimming: 5 bases; junction bases outside the gene matches: 6. The CDR3 sequence is 14 residues long. From germline, CDR1 is MNHNS and CDR2 SASEGT. The CDR3 loop is CASSGDRFTETQYF. CDR3 DNA: TGTGCCAGCAGTGGGGACAGGTTTACCGAGACCCAGTACTTC.

This clonotype was counted many times. J is TRBJ1-2 and V is TRBV12-3 or TRBV12-4; D is undetermined. This CDR3 comprises 11 residues. Trimming shortened V by 7 bases and J by 8 bases, and 11 bases separated the two germline ends. In DNA form, the CDR3 reads TGTGCCAGCACCAACCTCTACGGCTACACCTTC. Translating it yields CASTNLYGYTF.

The J gene is TRBJ1-5, the V gene TRBV7-9, with 7 bases that match TRBD1. This CDR3 has 15 residues. With V trimmed by 5 bases and J by 4 bases, 8 bases remained unmatched. The germline gives CDR1 SEHNR, CDR2 FQNEAQ (reference sequence). The CDR3 sequence: CASSGPGTENQPQHF. The CDR3 nucleotides read TGTGCCAGCAGCGGACCCGGGACAGAGAATCAGCCCCAGCATTTT.

This clonotype was observed a handful of times. V gene TRBV5-5 combines with J gene TRBJ2-2; 10 positions agree with TRBD1. This CDR3 is built from 16 residues. Germline V gene lookup returns CDR1 SGHKS and CDR2 YYEKEE (reference sequence). Trimming took 2 bases from V and 5 from J; bases not matched to a gene: 6. This chain's CDR3 is CASSFRTGGDTGELFF. The CDR3 DNA sequence: TGTGCCAGCAGCTTTAGGACAGGGGGAGATACCGGGGAGCTGTTTTTT.

The chain links TRBV18 to TRBJ2-4; D is unresolved. The CDR3 covers 16 residues. Germline assignment: CDR1 KGHSH and CDR2 LQKENI. V lost 3 bases and J 4 bases, leaving 16 bases between the germline ends. CDR3 in amino acids: CASSPTVGFTKNIQYF. The CDR3 DNA reads TGTGCCAGCTCACCGACTGTGGGGTTCACTAAAAACATTCAGTACTTC.

This clonotype was detected a few times. The chain carries TRBV20-1 and TRBJ1-2; perhaps TRBD1 as D (5 bases). Germline loops: CDR1 DFQATT, CDR2 SNEGSKA (reference sequence). The V end lost 6 bases, the J end lost 3 bases, and 14 bases lay between the germline ends. The CDR3 is made up of 13 amino acids. Written as DNA, the CDR3 is TGCAGTGCGCGGCCTGGGGCCTACTATGGCTACACCTTC. This encodes CSARPGAYYGYTF.

This rearrangement joins TRBV24-1 to TRBJ2-1, with TRBD2 identical over 7 bases. The germline gives CDR1 KGHDR, CDR2 SFDVKD. The V and J ends lost 3 bases and 2 bases, in that order; junction bases with no gene match: 9. CDR3 length: 17 residues. CDR3 coding DNA: TGTGCCACCAGTGATGCTAGCGGAAGTAGAGCCTACAATGAGCAGTTCTTC. Translation: CATSDASGSRAYNEQFF.

CDR3 sequence: CASIVTAGYPGELFF. CDR3 nucleotides: TGTGCCAGCATTGTTACGGCAGGGTATCCCGGGGAGCTGTTTTTT. The gene calls are TRBV6-1 and TRBJ2-2, with a weak D call TRBD1 (5 bases). This CDR3 spans 15 amino acids. V was clipped by 7 bases and J by 6 bases, with 18 bases between them. Looked up from germline, CDR1 is MNHNS and CDR2 is SASEGT.

The genes are TRBV7-9 and TRBJ1-2; D is undetermined. The CDR3 length is 15 residues. Trimming took 1 base from V and 7 from J, leaving 16 bases between them. Per the germline V gene, CDR1 is SEHNR and CDR2 is FQNEAQ (reference sequence). The CDR3 DNA is TGTGCCAGCAGCTTAGTTATCGGTCCAAGTGGTGGCTACACCTTC. Translated, it gives CASSLVIGPSGGYTF.

This clonotype was observed a handful of times. The chain employs TRBV20-1 and TRBJ1-5; 9 bases line up with TRBD1. This CDR3 is built from 14 residues. Germline-derived CDR1 and CDR2 are DFQATT and SNEGSKA (reference sequence). Losses at the gene ends were 6 bases for V and 5 bases for J; bases not matched to a gene: 8. The CDR3 sequence is CSAMTGGAYQPQHF. CDR3 DNA: TGCAGTGCAATGACAGGGGGGGCCTATCAGCCCCAGCATTTT.

The table lists this clonotype with many counts. The J gene is TRBJ2-6, the V gene TRBV12-3 or TRBV12-4; no clear D. Trimming took 6 bases from V and 1 from J, leaving 4 bases between them. The CDR3 contains 13 residues. CDR3 bases: TGTGCCAGCAGCCGGTCTGGGGCCAACGTCCTGACTTTC. Protein product: CASSRSGANVLTF.

This clonotype was observed a few times. The V call is TRBV6-2 or TRBV6-3, the J call TRBJ2-1, with TRBD2 matching 10 bases. This CDR3 is built from 18 residues. After removal of 5 bases from V and 5 bases from J, the junction contained 15 bases not matched to a gene. The V gene's germline CDR1 is MNHEY and CDR2 SVGEGT. CDR3 coding DNA: TGTGCCAGCAGTCGACGCCGAAGCGGGAGGGAATCCAACAATGAGCAGTTCTTC. Encoded protein: CASSRRRSGRESNNEQFF.

This clonotype appeared many times. The chain employs TRBV19 and TRBJ1-5, with no clear D. Germline loops: CDR1 LNHDA, CDR2 SQIVND (reference sequence). V was shortened by 5 bases and J by 4 bases, with 12 bases between the two germline ends. The CDR3 spans 14 residues. The CDR3 bases are TGTGCCAGTAGTCCTTCCAATCGGAATCAGCCCCAGCATTTT. This codes for CASSPSNRNQPQHF.

The chain recombines TRBV5-1 with TRBJ2-1; 7 nucleotides align to TRBD1. Germline V lookup: CDR1 SGHRS, CDR2 YFSETQ. The trim removed 4 bases at V and 6 bases at J, leaving 4 bases unmatched. The CDR3 has 13 residues. CDR3 nucleotides: TGCGCCAGCAGCCGCGGACAGGCCAATGAGCAGTTCTTC. It is translated as CASSRGQANEQFF.

The V and J genes are TRBV9 and TRBJ2-5, with a weak D call TRBD2 (5 bases). Germline loops: CDR1 SGDLS, CDR2 YYNGEE. V was trimmed by 4 bases and J by 5 bases, leaving 18 bases between them. The CDR3 length is 15 residues. This CDR3 reads CASSSRGAEAETQYF. In nucleotides, the CDR3 is TGTGCCAGCAGCTCCCGGGGAGCGGAGGCGGAGACCCAGTACTTC.

As to this clonotype: Sequence at one end of the junction differs from germline and may be a read error. This rearrangement joins TRBV7-7 to TRBJ2-7; 10 positions match TRBD1. The CDR3 sequence is 17 residues long. Germline-derived CDR1 and CDR2 are SSHAT and FNYEAQ (reference sequence). CDR3 in amino acids: CASSRSPGRQGAREQYF. The CDR3 nucleotides are TGTGCTAGCAGCCGATCCCCGGGGAGACAGGGGGCGCGCGAGCAGTACTTC.

This clonotype came up many times. The chain combines TRBV5-5 with TRBJ1-5; TRBD1 agrees at 7 bases. The germline V gene has CDR1 SGHKS and CDR2 YYEKEE (reference sequence). The CDR3 sequence is 15 residues long. V was pared by 3 bases and J by 3 bases, with 6 bases of the junction left unmatched. The CDR3: CASSWVGQFNQPQHF. CDR3 DNA sequence: TGTGCCAGCAGCTGGGTGGGACAGTTCAATCAGCCCCAGCATTTT. The full variable domain, completed using reference TRBV5-5 and TRBJ1-5, is DAGVTQSPTHLIKTRGQQVTLRCSPISGHKSVSWYQQVLGQGPQFIFQYYEKEERGRGNFPDRFSARQFPNYSSELNVNALLLGDSALYLCASSWVGQFNQPQHFGDGTRLSIL.

A few counts support this clonotype. The genes are TRBV4-3 and TRBJ2-7; 12 bases map to TRBD2. The ends lost 1 base at V and 4 bases at J; junction bases unmatched: 8. The germline V gene has CDR1 LGHNA and CDR2 YSLEER. The CDR3 loop spans 17 amino acids. The CDR3 bases are TGCGCCAGCAGCCAAGGACTAGCGGGAGACATCACGTACGAGCAGTACTTC. Amino acids: CASSQGLAGDITYEQYF.

CDR3 region: CSACRLAGTTDTQYF. The CDR3 DNA reads as TGCAGTGCCTGCAGACTAGCGGGAACCACAGATACGCAGTATTTT. The chain combines TRBV20-1 with TRBJ2-3; 11 bases are shared with TRBD2. The CDR3 is made up of 15 amino acids. J was trimmed by 2 bases and V by 6 bases; bases with no gene match: 7. Looked up from germline, CDR1 is DFQATT and CDR2 is SNEGSKA (reference sequence).

This chain joins TRBV6-1 and TRBJ1-5; D not certain. Trimming stripped 8 bases from V and 6 bases from J, with 14 bases between. The V gene's germline CDR1 is MNHNS and CDR2 SASEGT. This CDR3 spans 13 amino acids. CDR3 residues: CASAVLPSQPQHF. The CDR3 region has the DNA TGTGCCAGCGCAGTTCTCCCTAGTCAGCCCCAGCATTTT.

This clonotype was seen more than once but under ten times. The rearrangement uses TRBV20-1 and TRBJ2-7, with 10 bases that match TRBD1. CDR1 DFQATT and CDR2 SNEGSKA come from the germline V gene (reference sequence). This CDR3 is built from 15 residues. J gave up 5 bases and V 2 bases, and 9 bases lay outside the gene matches. The CDR3 region is CSARSDRGRVDEQYF. DNA of the CDR3: TGCAGTGCTAGATCAGACAGGGGGCGCGTGGACGAGCAGTACTTC.